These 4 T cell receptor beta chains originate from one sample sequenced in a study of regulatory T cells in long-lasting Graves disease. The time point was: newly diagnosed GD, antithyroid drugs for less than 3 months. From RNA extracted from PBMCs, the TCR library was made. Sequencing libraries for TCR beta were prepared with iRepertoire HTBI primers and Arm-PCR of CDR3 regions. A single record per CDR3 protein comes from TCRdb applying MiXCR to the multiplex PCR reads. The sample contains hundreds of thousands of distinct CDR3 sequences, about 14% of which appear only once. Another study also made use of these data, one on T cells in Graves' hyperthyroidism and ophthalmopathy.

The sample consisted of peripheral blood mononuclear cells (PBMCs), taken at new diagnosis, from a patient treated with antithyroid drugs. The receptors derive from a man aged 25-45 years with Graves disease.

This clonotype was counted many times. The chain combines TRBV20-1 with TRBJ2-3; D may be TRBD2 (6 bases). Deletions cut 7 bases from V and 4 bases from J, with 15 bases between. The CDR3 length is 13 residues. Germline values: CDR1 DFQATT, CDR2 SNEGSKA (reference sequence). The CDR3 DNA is TGCAGTGTCAGACTAGACCGGGCAGATACGCAGTATTTT. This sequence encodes CSVRLDRADTQYF.

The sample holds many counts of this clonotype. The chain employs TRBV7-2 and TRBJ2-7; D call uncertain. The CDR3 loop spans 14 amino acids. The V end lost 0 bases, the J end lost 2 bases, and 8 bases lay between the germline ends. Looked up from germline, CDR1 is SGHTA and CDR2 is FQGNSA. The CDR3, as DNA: TGTGCCAGCAGCTTAGCTCGAGCTCCCTACGAGCAGTACTTC. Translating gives CASSLARAPYEQYF.

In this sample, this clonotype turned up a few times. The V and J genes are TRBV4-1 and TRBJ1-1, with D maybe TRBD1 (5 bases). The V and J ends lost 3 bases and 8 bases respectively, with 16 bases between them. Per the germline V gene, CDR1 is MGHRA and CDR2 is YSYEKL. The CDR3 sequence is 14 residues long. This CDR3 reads CASSHFGTHAEAFF. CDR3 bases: TGCGCCAGCAGCCATTTCGGGACTCATGCCGAAGCTTTCTTT.

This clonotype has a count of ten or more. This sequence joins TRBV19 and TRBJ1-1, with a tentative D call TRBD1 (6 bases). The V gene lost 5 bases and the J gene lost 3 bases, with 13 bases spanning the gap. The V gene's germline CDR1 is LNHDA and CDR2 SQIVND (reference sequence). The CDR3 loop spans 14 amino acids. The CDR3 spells CASSVQGPDTEAFF. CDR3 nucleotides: TGTGCCAGTAGTGTACAGGGTCCGGACACTGAAGCTTTCTTT.